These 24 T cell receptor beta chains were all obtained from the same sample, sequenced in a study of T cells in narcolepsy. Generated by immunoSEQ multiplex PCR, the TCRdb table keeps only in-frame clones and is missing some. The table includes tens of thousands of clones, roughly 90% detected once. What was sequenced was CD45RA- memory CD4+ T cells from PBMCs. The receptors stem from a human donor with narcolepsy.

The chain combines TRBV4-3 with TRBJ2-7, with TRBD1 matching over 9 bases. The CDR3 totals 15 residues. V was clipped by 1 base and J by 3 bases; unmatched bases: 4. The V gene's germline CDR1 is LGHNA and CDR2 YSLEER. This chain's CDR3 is CASSQAQGAFYEQYF. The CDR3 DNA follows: TGCGCCAGCAGCCAAGCACAGGGGGCTTTCTACGAGCAGTACTTC.

CDR3 sequence: CASSLGQGMGNEQFF. The CDR3 bases are TGCGCCAGCAGCTTGGGGCAGGGTATGGGCAATGAGCAGTTCTTC. The rearrangement joins TRBV5-1 to TRBJ2-1; D might be TRBD1 (5 bases). Germline lookup yields CDR1 SGHRS and CDR2 YFSETQ. V lost 0 bases to trimming and J lost 6 bases, with 13 bases between them. The CDR3 sequence is 15 residues long.

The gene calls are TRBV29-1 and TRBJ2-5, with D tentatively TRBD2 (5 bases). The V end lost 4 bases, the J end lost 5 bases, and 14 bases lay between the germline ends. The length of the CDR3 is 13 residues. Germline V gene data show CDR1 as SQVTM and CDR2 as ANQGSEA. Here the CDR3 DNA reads TGCAGCGTTGGAGGGCGGATTGGGGAGACCCAGTACTTC. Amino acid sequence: CSVGGRIGETQYF.

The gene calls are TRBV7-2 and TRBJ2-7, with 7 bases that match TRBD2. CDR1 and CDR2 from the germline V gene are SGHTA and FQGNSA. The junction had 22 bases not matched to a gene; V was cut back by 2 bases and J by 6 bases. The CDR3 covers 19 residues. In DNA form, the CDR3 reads TGTGCCAGCAGCTTAAGGGCAGCGGGGCATGGAAATAGTTTGCTCGAGCAGTACTTC. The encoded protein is CASSLRAAGHGNSLLEQYF.

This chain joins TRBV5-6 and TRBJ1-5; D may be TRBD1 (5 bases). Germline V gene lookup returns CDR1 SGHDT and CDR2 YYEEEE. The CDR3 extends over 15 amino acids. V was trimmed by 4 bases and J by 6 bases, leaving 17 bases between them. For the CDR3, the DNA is TGTGCCAGCAGCCCAGGGCAGGCGGTGGGTCAGCCCCAGCATTTT. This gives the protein CASSPGQAVGQPQHF.

CDR3 DNA sequence: TGTGCCAGCAGCGACCGGCGGGGGGGCTCGGAGACCCAGTACTTC. This sequence encodes CASSDRRGGSETQYF. V gene TRBV7-2 combines with J gene TRBJ2-5, with 9 bases matching TRBD2. CDR1 is SGHTA, CDR2 FQGNSA, per germline. The CDR3 is 15 amino acids. V shed 5 bases and J 5 bases; nucleotides not matched to a gene: 9.

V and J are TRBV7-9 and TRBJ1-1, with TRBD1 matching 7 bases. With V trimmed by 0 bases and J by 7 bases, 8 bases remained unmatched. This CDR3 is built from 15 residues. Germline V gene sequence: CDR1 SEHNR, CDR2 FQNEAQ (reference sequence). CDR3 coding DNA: TGTGCCAGCAGCTTAGCACAGGGGAGGACAAGTGAAGCTTTCTTT. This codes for CASSLAQGRTSEAFF.

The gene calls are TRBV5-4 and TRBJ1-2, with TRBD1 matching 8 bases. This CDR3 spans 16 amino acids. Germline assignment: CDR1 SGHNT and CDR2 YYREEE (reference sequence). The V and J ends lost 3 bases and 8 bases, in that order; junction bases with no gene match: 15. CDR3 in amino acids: CASSWRAGTGPEGYTF. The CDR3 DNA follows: TGTGCCAGCAGCTGGCGAGCCGGGACAGGTCCCGAGGGCTACACCTTC.

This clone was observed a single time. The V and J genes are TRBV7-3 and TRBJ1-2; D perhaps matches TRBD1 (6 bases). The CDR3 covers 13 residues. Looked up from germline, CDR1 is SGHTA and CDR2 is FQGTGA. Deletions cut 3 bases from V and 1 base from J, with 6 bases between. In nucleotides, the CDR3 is TGTGCCAGCAGCTTGGACAGTAACTATGGCTACACCTTC. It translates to CASSLDSNYGYTF.

The CDR3 loop is CASSLRGAPSSYNEQFF. The CDR3 coding sequence is TGTGCCAGCAGCTTACGGGGGGCCCCGAGCTCCTACAATGAGCAGTTCTTC. This chain links TRBV7-9 with TRBJ2-1, with a possible D match to TRBD2 (7 bases). Germline CDR1 is SEHNR and CDR2 is FQNEAQ (reference sequence). This CDR3 has 17 residues. Trimming shortened V by 2 bases and J by 0 bases, and 14 bases separated the two germline ends.

CDR3 sequence reads: CASSQGGRAEAFF. The CDR3, as DNA: TGTGCCAGCAGCCAAGGGGGACGGGCTGAAGCTTTCTTT. The rearrangement uses TRBV14 and TRBJ1-1, with D perhaps matching TRBD1 (5 bases). Trimming took off 1 base at V and 6 bases at J, with 9 bases between the two ends. Per germline, CDR1 SGHDN and CDR2 FVKESK. This CDR3 is 13 amino acids long. Combining the CDR3 with reference TRBV14 and TRBJ1-1 gives the whole variable domain EAGVTQFPSHSVIEKGQTVTLRCDPISGHDNLYWYRRVMGKEIKFLLHFVKESKQDESGMPNNRFLAERTGGTYSTLKVQPAELEDSGVYFCASSQGGRAEAFFGQGTRLTVV.

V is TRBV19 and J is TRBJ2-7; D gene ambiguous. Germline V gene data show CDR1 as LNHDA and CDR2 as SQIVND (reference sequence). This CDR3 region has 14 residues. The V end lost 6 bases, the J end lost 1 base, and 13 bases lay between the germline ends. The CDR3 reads CASSPTAPSYEQYF. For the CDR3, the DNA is TGTGCCAGTAGCCCTACGGCTCCATCCTACGAGCAGTACTTC.

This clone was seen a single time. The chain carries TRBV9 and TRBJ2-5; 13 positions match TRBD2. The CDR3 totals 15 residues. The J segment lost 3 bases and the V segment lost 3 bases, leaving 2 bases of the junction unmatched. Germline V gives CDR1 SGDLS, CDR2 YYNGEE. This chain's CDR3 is CASSELAGGKETQYF. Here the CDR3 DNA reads TGTGCCAGCAGCGAACTAGCGGGAGGGAAAGAGACCCAGTACTTC.

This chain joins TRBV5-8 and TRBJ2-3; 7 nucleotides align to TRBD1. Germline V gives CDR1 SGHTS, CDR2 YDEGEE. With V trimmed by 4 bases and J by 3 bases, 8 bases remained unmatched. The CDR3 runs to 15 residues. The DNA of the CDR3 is TGTGCCAGCAGCGAGGGACAGTTTTCTACAGATACGCAGTATTTT. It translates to CASSEGQFSTDTQYF.

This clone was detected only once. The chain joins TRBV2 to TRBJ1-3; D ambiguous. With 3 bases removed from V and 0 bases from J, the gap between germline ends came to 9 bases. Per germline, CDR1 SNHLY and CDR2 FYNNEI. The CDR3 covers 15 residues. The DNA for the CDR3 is TGTGCCAGCAGTGATAAGGGCGTCTCTGGAAACACCATATATTTT. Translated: CASSDKGVSGNTIYF.

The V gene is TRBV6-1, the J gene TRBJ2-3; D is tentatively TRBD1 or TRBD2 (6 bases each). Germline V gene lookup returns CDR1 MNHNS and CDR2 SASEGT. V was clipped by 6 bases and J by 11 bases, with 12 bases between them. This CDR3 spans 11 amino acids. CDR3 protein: CASSRGGMQYF. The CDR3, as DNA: TGTGCCAGCAGCCGAGGGGGGATGCAGTATTTT.

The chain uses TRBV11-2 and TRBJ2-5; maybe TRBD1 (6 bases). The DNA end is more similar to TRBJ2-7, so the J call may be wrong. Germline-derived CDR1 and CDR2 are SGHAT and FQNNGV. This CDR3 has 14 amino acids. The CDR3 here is CASSLGWDNYEQYF. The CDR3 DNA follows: TGTGCCAGCAGCTTAGGCTGGGACAACTACGAGCAGTACTTC.

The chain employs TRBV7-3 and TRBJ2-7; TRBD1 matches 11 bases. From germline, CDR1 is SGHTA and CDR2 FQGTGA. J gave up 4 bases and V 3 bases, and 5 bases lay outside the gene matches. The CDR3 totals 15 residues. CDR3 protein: CASSFWGQGDYEQYF. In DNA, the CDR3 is TGTGCCAGCAGCTTTTGGGGACAGGGGGATTACGAGCAGTACTTC.

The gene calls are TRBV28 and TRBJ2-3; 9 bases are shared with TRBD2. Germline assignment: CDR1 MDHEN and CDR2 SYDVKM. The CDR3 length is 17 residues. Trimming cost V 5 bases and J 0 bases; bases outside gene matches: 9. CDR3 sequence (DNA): TGTGCCAGCAGTCCAAGCTCTAGCGGGGCTAGCACAGATACGCAGTATTTT. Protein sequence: CASSPSSSGASTDTQYF.

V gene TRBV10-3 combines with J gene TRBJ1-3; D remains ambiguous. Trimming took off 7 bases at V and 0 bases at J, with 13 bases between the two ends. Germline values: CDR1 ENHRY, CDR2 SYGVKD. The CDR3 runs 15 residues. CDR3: CAIKAGFNSGNTIYF. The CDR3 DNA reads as TGTGCCATCAAAGCGGGGTTTAACTCTGGAAACACCATATATTTT.

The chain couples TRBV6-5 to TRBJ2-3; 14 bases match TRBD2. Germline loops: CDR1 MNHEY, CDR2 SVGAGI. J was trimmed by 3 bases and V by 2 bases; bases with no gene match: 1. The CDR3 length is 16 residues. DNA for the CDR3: TGTGCCAGCAGTTACCGGACTAGCGGGAGGACAGATACGCAGTATTTT. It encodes CASSYRTSGRTDTQYF.

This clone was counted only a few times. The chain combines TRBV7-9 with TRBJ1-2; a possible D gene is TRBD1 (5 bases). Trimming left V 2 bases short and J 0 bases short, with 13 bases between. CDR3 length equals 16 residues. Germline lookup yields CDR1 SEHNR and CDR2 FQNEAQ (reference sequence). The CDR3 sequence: CASSLLPTASNYGYTF. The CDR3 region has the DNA TGTGCCAGCAGCTTACTCCCGACAGCTTCTAACTATGGCTACACCTTC.

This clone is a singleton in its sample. CDR3 sequence (DNA): TGTGCCAGCAGCCTTCGACCGGGGGACACAGATACGCAGTATTTT. Translating gives CASSLRPGDTDTQYF. The rearrangement uses TRBV11-3 and TRBJ2-3, with a tentative D call TRBD2 (6 bases). Trimming stripped 5 bases from V and 2 bases from J, with 14 bases between. CDR1 is SGHNT, CDR2 YENEEA, per germline. This CDR3 has 15 residues. Filled out from reference TRBV11-3 and TRBJ2-3, the complete variable domain reads EAGVVQSPRYKIIEKKQPVAFWCNPISGHNTLYWYLQNLGQGPELLIRYENEEAVDDSQLPKDRFSAERLKGVDSTLKIQPAELGDSAVYLCASSLRPGDTDTQYFGPGTRLTVL.

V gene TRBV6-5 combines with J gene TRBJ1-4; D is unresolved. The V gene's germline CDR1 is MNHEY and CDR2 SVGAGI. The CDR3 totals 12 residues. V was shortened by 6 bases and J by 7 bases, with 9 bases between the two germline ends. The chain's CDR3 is CASSPGGEKLFF. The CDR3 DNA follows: TGTGCCAGCAGCCCGGGAGGTGAAAAACTGTTTTTT.